This T cell receptor (beta chain) originates from a study of CD8 T cells in ankylosing spondylitis. V was trimmed by 0 bases and J by 2 bases, leaving 8 bases between them. The CDR3 extends over 14 amino acids. Per germline, CDR1 SGHAT and CDR2 FQNNGV. In TCRdb, the 5' RACE reads were re-called with MiXCR into one record per CDR3 protein. The table lists around 390,000 distinct CDR3 sequences, 20% to 25% of them singletons. Study-wide points: Seemingly characteristic of ankylosing spondylitis blood was a TCR beta motif consisting of about 8 highly homologous variants.

A word on this clonotype: Its cognate antigen is unknown.

This rearrangement joins TRBV11-2 to TRBJ2-7; D is unclear. The receptor was isolated from a male donor with ankylosing spondylitis. Source material: blood, either unsorted or a sorted T cell fraction (not recorded which). Here the CDR3 reads CASSLEPEPYEQYF. CDR3 in DNA: TGTGCCAGCAGCTTAGAGCCAGAACCCTACGAGCAGTACTTC.